The source of this T cell receptor (beta chain) is a study of blood T cell repertoires in COVID-19. Overall study: Both acute and convalescent COVID-19 samples were obtained from the United States, Italy and Spain. The analysed material was cDNA or gDNA that came from T cells, B-cell-depleted T cells, or PBMCs.

This clone showed up just once. As processed by the authors: Amplification of reference gene primers was used by the study to estimate nucleated cell counts. Measured with immunoSEQ multiplex PCR; TCRdb has only the in-frame clones, and not every one. V, J and clone size reflect that table, while D and trimming were determined from the DNA. The sample includes about 210,000 clones, roughly 94% of them seen just once. Trimming pared 2 bases from V and 2 bases from J, leaving 15 bases between. The germline gives CDR1 SGHVS, CDR2 FNYEAQ. CDR3 length equals 16 residues. The sample comprised peripheral blood. The receptor's source is a man under 40 with acute or convalescent COVID-19. The chain couples TRBV7-6 to TRBJ2-5; maybe TRBD2 (6 bases). CDR3 residues: CASSLLGGDSQETQYF. CDR3 in DNA: TGTGCCAGCAGCTTATTAGGCGGGGATTCTCAAGAGACCCAGTACTTC.